This T cell receptor beta chain is from a study of blood T cell repertoires in COVID-19. The table came from immunoSEQ multiplex PCR; TCRdb's copy has only in-frame clones and leaves some out. The sample gives about 140,000 clones, around 88% of which show up once; around 5% is in the top ten. Germline V gene lookup returns CDR1 KGHSH and CDR2 LQKENI. V lost 6 bases, J lost 4 bases, and 13 bases lay in between. The CDR3 has 13 residues. What was sequenced was peripheral blood. The V call is TRBV18, the J call TRBJ2-7, with a weak D call TRBD2 (6 bases). This receptor was taken from a human donor in a cohort sampled during active COVID-19. Here the CDR3 DNA reads TGTGCCAGCTCTTCTAGCGTATTATACGAGCAGTACTTC. It specifies CASSSSVLYEQYF.